This T cell receptor beta chain was found in a study of cytomegalovirus exposure and HLA in healthy donors. Study background: The 500 to 850 first-cohort repertoires and the 95 to 150 validation repertoires shared the same platform, a later analysis reported. Study results and limitations: TCR beta chains numbering under 200 were designated cytomegalovirus-associated. Subsequent analysis showed first-cohort TCR clusters tending to co-occur in 120 validation repertoires. Under in vitro conditions, a few CMV-associated chains were confirmed as specific for CMV antigens.

Trimming removed 1 base from V and 6 bases from J, with 15 bases in between. Looked up from germline, CDR1 is MNHNS and CDR2 is SASEGT. CDR3 length equals 16 residues. This clone rates as medium-sized (0.01 to 0.1%). What it binds is not known. The table came from immunoSEQ multiplex PCR; TCRdb's copy has only in-frame clones and leaves some out. The sample holds 200,000 or so clones, more than 80% seen once. This chain uses TRBV6-1 with TRBJ1-4; D possibly corresponds to TRBD1 (6 bases). Sequencing was carried out using PBMCs. The receptor was derived from a man younger than 35 in good health and CMV-seropositive. The CDR3 DNA reads as TGTGCCAGCAGTGAAGGGCCCGGGACACTTGATGAAAAACTGTTTTTT. Its protein is CASSEGPGTLDEKLFF.